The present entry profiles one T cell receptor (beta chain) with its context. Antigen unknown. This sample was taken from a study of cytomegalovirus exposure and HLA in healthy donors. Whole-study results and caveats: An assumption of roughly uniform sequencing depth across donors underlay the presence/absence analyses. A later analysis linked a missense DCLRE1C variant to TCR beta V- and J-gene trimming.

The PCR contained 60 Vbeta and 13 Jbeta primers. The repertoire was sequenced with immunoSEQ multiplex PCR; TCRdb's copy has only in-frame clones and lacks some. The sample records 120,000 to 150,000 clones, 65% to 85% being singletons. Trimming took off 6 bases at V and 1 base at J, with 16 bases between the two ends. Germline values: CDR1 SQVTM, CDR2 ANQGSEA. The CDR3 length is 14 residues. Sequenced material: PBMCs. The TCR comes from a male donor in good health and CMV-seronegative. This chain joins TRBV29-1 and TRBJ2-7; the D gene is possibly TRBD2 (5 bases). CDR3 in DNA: TGCAGCGTGCGAGGAGGAACAACTTCCTACGAGCAGTACTTC. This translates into CSVRGGTTSYEQYF.